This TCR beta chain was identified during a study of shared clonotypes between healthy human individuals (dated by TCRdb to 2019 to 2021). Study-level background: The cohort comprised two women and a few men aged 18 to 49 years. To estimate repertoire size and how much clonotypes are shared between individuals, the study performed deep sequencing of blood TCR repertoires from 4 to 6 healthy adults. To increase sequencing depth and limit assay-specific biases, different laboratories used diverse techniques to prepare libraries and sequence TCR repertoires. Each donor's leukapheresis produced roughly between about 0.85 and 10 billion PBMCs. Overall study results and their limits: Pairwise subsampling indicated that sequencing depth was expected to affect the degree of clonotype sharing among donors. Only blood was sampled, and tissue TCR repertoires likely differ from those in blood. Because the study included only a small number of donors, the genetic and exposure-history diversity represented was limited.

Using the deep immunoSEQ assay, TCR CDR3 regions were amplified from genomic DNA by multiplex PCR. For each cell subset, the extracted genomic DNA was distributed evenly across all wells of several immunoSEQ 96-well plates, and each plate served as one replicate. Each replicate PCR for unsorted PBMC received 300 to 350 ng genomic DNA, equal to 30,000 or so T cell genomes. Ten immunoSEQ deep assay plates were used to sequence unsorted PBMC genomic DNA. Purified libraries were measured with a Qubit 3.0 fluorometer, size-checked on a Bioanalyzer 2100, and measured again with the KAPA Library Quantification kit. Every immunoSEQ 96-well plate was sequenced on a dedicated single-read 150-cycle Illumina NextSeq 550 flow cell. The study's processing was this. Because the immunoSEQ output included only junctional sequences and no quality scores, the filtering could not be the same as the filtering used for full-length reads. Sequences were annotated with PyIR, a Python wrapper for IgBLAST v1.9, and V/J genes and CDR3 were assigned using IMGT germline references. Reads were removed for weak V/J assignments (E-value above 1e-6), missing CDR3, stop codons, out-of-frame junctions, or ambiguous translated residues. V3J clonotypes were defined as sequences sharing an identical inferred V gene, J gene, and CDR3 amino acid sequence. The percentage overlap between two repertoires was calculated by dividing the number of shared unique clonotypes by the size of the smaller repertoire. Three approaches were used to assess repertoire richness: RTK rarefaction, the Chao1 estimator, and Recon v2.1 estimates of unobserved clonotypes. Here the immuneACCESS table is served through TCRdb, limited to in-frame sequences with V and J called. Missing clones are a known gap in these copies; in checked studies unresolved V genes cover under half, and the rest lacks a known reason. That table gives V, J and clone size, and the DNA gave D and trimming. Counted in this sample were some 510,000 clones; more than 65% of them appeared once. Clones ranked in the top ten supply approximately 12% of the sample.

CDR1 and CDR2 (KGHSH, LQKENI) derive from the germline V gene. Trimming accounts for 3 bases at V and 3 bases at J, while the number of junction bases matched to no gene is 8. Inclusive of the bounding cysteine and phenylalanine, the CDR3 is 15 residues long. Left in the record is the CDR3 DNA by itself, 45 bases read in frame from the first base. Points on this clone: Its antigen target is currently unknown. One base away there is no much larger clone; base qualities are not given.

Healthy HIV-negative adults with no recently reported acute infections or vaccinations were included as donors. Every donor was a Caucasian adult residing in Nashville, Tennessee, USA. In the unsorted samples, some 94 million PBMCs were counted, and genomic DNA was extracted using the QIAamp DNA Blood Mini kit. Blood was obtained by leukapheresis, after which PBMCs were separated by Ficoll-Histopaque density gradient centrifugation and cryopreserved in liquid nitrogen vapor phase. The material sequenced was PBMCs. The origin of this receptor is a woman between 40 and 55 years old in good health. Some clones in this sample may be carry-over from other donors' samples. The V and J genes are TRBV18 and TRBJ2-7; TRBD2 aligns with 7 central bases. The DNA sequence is TGTGCCAGCTCACCGGAGGGAGGGTCCCGCTACGAGCAGTACTTC. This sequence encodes CASSPEGGSRYEQYF.